This TCR beta chain comes out of a study of glioma-infiltrating T cells. The CDR3 runs 14 residues. The germline V gene has CDR1 KGHDR and CDR2 SFDVKD. Losses at the gene ends were 4 bases for V and 8 bases for J; bases not matched to a gene: 4. Sample share makes this clonotype large. Its antigen is not known. Study findings and constraints: Gliomas, especially low-grade, showed above-expected tissue-blood divergence; non-neoplastic patients showed below. Very few CDR3 sequences were shared between tissue and blood.

TCR alpha and beta CDR3 regions were amplified from RNA using iRepertoire nested multiplex PCR. TCRdb ran MiXCR on the multiplex PCR reads and lists one entry per CDR3 protein. Of around 150,000 distinct CDR3 sequences detected, more than 35% appear once; the ten largest clones hold 20%. This chain links TRBV24-1 with TRBJ2-1; 10 nucleotides align to TRBD1. The sequencing sample was made of glioma tissue, nonneoplastic brain tissue, or PBMCs (not recorded which). The origin of this receptor is a human donor with low-grade glioma or glioblastoma, undergoing nonglioma brain surgery, or in good health (not recorded which). CDR3 sequence (DNA): TGTGCCACCAGTGAACAGACAGGGGGCGATGAGCAGTTCTTC. Translating it yields CATSEQTGGDEQFF.